This T cell receptor (beta chain) was identified in a study of CD8+ T cells in alopecia areata. TCR sequencing used cDNA made by reverse transcription of extracted RNA. Data came from immunoSEQ multiplex PCR; TCRdb stores just in-frame clones and leaves some out. The sample has about 210,000 clones, over 60% seen once. Treatment defined: oral pan-JAK inhibitor, 5-10 mg twice daily. This clone turned up a few times. Germline V gene sequence: CDR1 ENHRY, CDR2 SYGVKD. The length of the CDR3 is 13 residues. The ends were cut back, 9 bases at V and 0 bases at J, with 9 bases in the middle. The clonotype originates from a human donor with alopecia areata. V gene TRBV10-3 combines with J gene TRBJ1-3; D remains ambiguous. Sample: CD4+ T cells sorted from blood, taken at week 4, from a patient treated with tofacitinib. The CDR3 sequence is CAISSSSGNTIYF. In DNA form, the CDR3 reads TGTGCCATATCATCAAGCTCTGGAAACACCATATATTTT.